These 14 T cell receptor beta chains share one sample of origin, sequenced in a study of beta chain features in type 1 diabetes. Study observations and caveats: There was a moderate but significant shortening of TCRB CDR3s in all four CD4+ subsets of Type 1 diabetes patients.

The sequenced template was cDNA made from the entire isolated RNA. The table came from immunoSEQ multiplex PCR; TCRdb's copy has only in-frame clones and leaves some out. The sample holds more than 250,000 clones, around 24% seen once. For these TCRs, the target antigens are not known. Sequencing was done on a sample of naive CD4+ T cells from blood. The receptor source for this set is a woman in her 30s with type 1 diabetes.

CDR3 amino acids: CNVSAGQSYNEQFF. The CDR3 nucleotides are TGCAACGTGTCGGCGGGGCAGTCCTACAATGAGCAGTTCTTC. The V and J genes are TRBV29-1 and TRBJ2-1, with a tentative D call TRBD2 (6 bases). Germline values: CDR1 SQVTM, CDR2 ANQGSEA. The CDR3 has 14 residues.

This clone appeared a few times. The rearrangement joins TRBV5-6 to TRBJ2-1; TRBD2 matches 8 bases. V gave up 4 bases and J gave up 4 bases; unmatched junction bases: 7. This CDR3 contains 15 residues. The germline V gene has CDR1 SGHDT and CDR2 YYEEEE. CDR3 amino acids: CASSRAGALYNEQFF. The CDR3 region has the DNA TGTGCCAGCAGCCGAGCGGGAGCCTTATACAATGAGCAGTTCTTC.

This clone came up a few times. The CDR3 nucleotides are TGTGCCAGCAGCCCAGCGGGAGGGGGCACAGATACGCAGTATTTT. Encoded protein: CASSPAGGGTDTQYF. The rearrangement joins TRBV7-9 to TRBJ2-3; 10 bases are shared with TRBD2. Germline V lookup: CDR1 SEHNR, CDR2 FQNEAQ (reference sequence). CDR3 length: 15 residues. Germline trimming cut 5 bases from V and 1 base from J; bases unmatched to any gene: 3.

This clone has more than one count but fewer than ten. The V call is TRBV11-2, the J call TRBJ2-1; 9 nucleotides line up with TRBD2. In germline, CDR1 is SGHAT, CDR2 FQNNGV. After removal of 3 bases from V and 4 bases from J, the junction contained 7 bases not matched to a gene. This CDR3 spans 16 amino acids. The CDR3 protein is CASSFSLAGRYNEQFF. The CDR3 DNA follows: TGTGCCAGCAGCTTCTCTCTAGCGGGACGTTACAATGAGCAGTTCTTC.

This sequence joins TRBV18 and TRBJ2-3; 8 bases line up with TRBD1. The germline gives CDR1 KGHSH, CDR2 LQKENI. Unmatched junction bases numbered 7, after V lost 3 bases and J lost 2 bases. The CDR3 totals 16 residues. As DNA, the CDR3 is TGTGCCAGCTCACCTCGGACAGGGACACTCACAGATACGCAGTATTTT. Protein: CASSPRTGTLTDTQYF.

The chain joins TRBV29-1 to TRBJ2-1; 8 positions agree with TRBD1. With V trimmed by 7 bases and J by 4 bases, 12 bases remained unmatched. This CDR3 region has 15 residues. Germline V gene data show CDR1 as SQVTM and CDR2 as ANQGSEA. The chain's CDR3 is CSATGVDTRYNEQFF. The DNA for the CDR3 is TGCAGCGCGACAGGGGTTGATACTCGGTACAATGAGCAGTTCTTC.

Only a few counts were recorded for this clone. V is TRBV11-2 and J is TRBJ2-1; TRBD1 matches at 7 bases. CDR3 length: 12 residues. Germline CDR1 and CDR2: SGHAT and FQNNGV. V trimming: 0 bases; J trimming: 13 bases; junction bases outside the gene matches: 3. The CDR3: CASSLEGQPQFF. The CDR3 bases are TGTGCCAGCAGCTTAGAGGGACAGCCCCAGTTCTTC.

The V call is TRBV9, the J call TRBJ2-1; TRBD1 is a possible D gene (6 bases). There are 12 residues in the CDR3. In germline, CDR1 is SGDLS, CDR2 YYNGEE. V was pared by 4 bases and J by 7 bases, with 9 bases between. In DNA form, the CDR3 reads TGTGCCAGCAGCCCTCAGGGGAATGAGCAGTTCTTC. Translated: CASSPQGNEQFF.

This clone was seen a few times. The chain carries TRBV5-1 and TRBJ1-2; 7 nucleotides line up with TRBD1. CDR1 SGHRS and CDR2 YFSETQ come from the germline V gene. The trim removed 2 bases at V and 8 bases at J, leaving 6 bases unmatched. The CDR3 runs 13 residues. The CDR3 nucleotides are TGCGCCAGCAGCTTAGGACAGGCTGCCGGCTACACCTTC. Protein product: CASSLGQAAGYTF.

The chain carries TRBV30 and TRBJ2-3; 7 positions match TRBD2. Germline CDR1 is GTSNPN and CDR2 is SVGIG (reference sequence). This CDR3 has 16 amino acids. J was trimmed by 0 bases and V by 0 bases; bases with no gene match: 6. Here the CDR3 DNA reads TGTGCCTGGAGTGTTAGAACTAGCGAGAGCACAGATACGCAGTATTTT. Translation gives CAWSVRTSESTDTQYF. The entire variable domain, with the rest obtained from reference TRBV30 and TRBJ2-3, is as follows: SQTIHQWPATLVQPVGSPLSLECTVEGTSNPNLYWYRQAAGRGLQLLFYSVGIGQISSEVPQNLSASRPQDRQFILSSKKLLLSDSGFYLCAWSVRTSESTDTQYFGPGTRLTVL.

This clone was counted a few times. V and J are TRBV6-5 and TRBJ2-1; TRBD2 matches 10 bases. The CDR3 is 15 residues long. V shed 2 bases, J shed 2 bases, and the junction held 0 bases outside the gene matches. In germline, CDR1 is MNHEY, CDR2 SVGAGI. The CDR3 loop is CASSYSGRAYNEQFF. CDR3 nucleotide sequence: TGTGCCAGCAGTTACAGCGGGAGGGCCTACAATGAGCAGTTCTTC.

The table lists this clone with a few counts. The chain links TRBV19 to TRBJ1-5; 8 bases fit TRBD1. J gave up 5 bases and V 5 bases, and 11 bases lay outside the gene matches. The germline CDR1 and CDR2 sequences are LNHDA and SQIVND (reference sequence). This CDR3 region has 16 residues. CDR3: CASSPSQDRAYQPQHF. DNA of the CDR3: TGTGCCAGTAGTCCTTCGCAGGACAGGGCGTATCAGCCCCAGCATTTT.

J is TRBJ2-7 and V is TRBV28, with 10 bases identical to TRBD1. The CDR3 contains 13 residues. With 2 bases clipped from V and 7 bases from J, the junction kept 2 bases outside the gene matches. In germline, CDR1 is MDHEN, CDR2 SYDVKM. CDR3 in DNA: TGTGCCAGCAGTTTACCGGGACAGGGGGAGCAGTACTTC. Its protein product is CASSLPGQGEQYF.

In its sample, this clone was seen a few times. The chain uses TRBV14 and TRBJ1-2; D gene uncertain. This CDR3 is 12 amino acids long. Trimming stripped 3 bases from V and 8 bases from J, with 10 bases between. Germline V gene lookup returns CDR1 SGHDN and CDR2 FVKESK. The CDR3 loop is CASSHTSTGYTF. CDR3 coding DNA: TGTGCCAGCAGCCATACGTCTACGGGCTACACCTTC.